Listed below are T cell receptor beta chains from one sample, sequenced in a study of regulatory T cells in long-lasting Graves disease. A single record per CDR3 protein comes from TCRdb applying MiXCR to the multiplex PCR reads. The table lists about 440,000 distinct CDR3 sequences, just under 15% of them singletons, with roughly 17% in the top ten. The data also belong to a second study, concerning T cells in Graves' hyperthyroidism and ophthalmopathy.

The sample here was peripheral blood mononuclear cells (PBMCs), taken at new diagnosis, from a patient treated with antithyroid drugs. The source of these receptors is a woman younger than 45 with Graves disease. Both conserved end residues are part of each CDR3. D genes are given only for firm matches. Rows may omit the clone size; those that give it use once, few, many or a size class.

D gene,V gene,J gene,clone size,CDR3 protein,CDR3 DNA
NA,TRBV27,TRBJ1-6,many,CASSPRLSLKDRVGTNSPLHF,TGTGCCAGCAGTCCCCGATTATCCTTGAAGGATCGTGTGGGGACTAATTCACCCCTCCACTTT
TRBD2,TRBV10-3,TRBJ2-7,many,CAIKGSRESYEQYF,TGTGCCATCAAGGGGTCGCGGGAGTCCTACGAGCAGTACTTC
NA,TRBV7-3,TRBJ2-2,many,CASSFPNTGELFF,TGTGCCAGCAGCTTTCCGAACACCGGGGAGCTGTTTTTT
NA,TRBV28,TRBJ2-7,NA,CASSLWVGLGSYEQYF,TGTGCCAGCAGTTTGTGGGTGGGACTGGGCTCCTACGAGCAGTACTTC
NA,TRBV12-3/TRBV12-4,TRBJ2-3,NA,CANSRKSGLIDTQYF,TGTGCCAACAGTCGTAAAAGCGGGCTGATAGATACGCAGTATTTT
NA,TRBV5-6,TRBJ2-7,many,CASSSGVGYEQYF,TGTGCCAGCAGCTCCGGGGTGGGCTACGAGCAGTACTTC
NA,TRBV18,TRBJ1-2,once,CASSPPPVGSRYGYTF,TGTGCCAGCTCACCACCTCCGGTAGGGAGTAGGTATGGCTACACCTTC
TRBD2,TRBV7-2,TRBJ2-5,NA,CASSYPGGQETQYF,TGTGCCAGCAGCTACCCGGGGGGGCAAGAGACCCAGTACTTC
NA,TRBV27,TRBJ2-7,NA,CASSLSEVSSYEQYF,TGTGCCAGCAGTTTATCGGAGGTCAGTAGTTACGAGCAGTACTTC
TRBD1,TRBV12-3/TRBV12-4,TRBJ2-5,many,CASSGADRALETQYF,TGTGCCAGCAGTGGGGCTGACAGGGCATTAGAGACCCAGTACTTC
TRBD1,TRBV19,TRBJ2-3,NA,CASSIGTGGFTDTQYF,TGTGCCAGTAGTATCGGGACAGGGGGCTTCACAGATACGCAGTATTTT
NA,TRBV3-1,TRBJ1-2,many,CASSQRGLYGYTF,TGTGCCAGCAGCCAGAGGGGCCTCTATGGCTACACCTTC
TRBD1,TRBV5-1,TRBJ2-7,many,CASSMDRDNFAYEQYF,TGCGCCAGCAGCATGGACAGGGACAATTTTGCTTACGAGCAGTACTTC
NA,TRBV5-1,TRBJ1-2,many,CASSFSGDYGYTF,TGCGCCAGCAGCTTCTCGGGGGACTATGGCTACACCTTC
TRBD1,TRBV20-1,TRBJ2-1,few,CSASSDRVFLGYEQFF,TGCAGTGCTAGTTCGGACAGGGTTTTTTTAGGCTACGAGCAGTTCTTC
NA,TRBV6-1,TRBJ1-5,many,CASSEITSNQPQHF,TGTGCCAGCAGTGAAATCACGAGCAATCAGCCCCAGCATTTT
NA,TRBV7-3,TRBJ2-1,many,CASTPTGTHNEQFF,TGTGCCAGCACCCCAACCGGGACTCACAATGAGCAGTTCTTC
TRBD1,TRBV5-4,TRBJ1-2,many,CASSQKTGVRGYTF,TGTGCCAGCAGCCAAAAGACAGGGGTTAGGGGCTACACCTTC
TRBD1,TRBV19,TRBJ1-5,few,CAIQTGTEPQHF,TGTGCCATCCAGACAGGGACGGAGCCCCAGCATTTT
TRBD2,TRBV19,TRBJ2-1,NA,CASNSPGLAAGDEQFF,TGTGCCAGTAATTCGCCGGGACTAGCGGCCGGGGATGAGCAGTTCTTC
NA,TRBV29-1,TRBJ2-2,few,CSSRGGGGEAGELFF,TGCAGTAGCCGAGGAGGGGGAGGGGAGGCCGGGGAGCTGTTTTTT
NA,TRBV6-5,TRBJ2-7,NA,CASSYLGGGHNEQYF,TGTGCCAGCAGTTACTTGGGGGGAGGCCACAATGAGCAGTACTTC
NA,TRBV6-5,TRBJ1-5,NA,CASSYGGGEIHQPQHF,TGTGCCAGCAGTTATGGGGGCGGTGAAATACATCAGCCCCAGCATTTT
NA,TRBV9,TRBJ2-1,few,CASSEPWGWEQFF,TGTGCCAGCAGCGAGCCTTGGGGGTGGGAGCAGTTCTTC
NA,TRBV12-5,TRBJ1-1,many,CASGLTTGTLSTEAFF,TGTGCTAGTGGTTTGACAACCGGGACTCTGAGCACTGAAGCTTTCTTT
NA,TRBV11-2,TRBJ2-1,NA,CASSAFEGANEQFF,TGTGCCAGCAGCGCCTTCGAGGGAGCGAATGAGCAGTTCTTC
NA,TRBV11-1,TRBJ2-1,many,CASSLDGGINNEQFF,TGTGCCAGCAGCTTAGATGGCGGGATAAACAATGAGCAGTTCTTC
NA,TRBV5-1,TRBJ1-2,few,CASSPGTHFGYTF,TGCGCCAGCAGCCCAGGGACACATTTTGGCTACACCTTC
TRBD2,TRBV11-3,TRBJ2-2,NA,CASSARLAGDTGELFF,TGTGCCAGCAGTGCTAGACTAGCGGGAGACACCGGGGAGCTGTTTTTT
NA,TRBV5-6,TRBJ2-1,many,CASSLIGEQFF,TGTGCCAGCAGCTTGATTGGTGAGCAGTTCTTC
TRBD2,TRBV24-1,TRBJ2-1,NA,CATSDSGGEQGRQFF,TGTGCCACCAGTGATTCGGGAGGGGAACAAGGAAGGCAGTTCTTC
NA,TRBV12-3/TRBV12-4,TRBJ2-5,medium-sized,CASSRTETQYF,TGTGCCAGCAGTCGGACAGAGACCCAGTACTTC
NA,TRBV27,TRBJ1-5,NA,CASWQSNQPQHF,TGTGCCAGCTGGCAAAGCAATCAGCCCCAGCATTTT
NA,TRBV5-4,TRBJ1-2,few,CAGSLILSGNDGYTF,TGTGCCGGCAGCTTGATACTTTCAGGAAACGATGGCTACACCTTC
NA,TRBV15,TRBJ2-5,many,CATFGETQYF,TGTGCCACGTTTGGCGAGACCCAGTACTTC
NA,TRBV15,TRBJ1-5,few,CATSREVGNQPQHF,TGTGCCACCAGCAGAGAGGTGGGCAATCAGCCCCAGCATTTT
NA,TRBV20-1,TRBJ2-3,many,CSAPLSTDTQYF,TGCAGTGCTCCCCTTAGCACAGATACGCAGTATTTT
TRBD2,TRBV27,TRBJ2-5,many,CASSLSGPPGLQETQYF,TGTGCCAGCAGTTTATCCGGCCCCCCGGGACTACAAGAGACCCAGTACTTC
TRBD1,TRBV4-1,TRBJ2-7,NA,CASSQDRTGGNPRVEQYF,TGCGCCAGCAGCCAAGATCGAACAGGGGGCAATCCTCGGGTAGAGCAATACTTC
NA,TRBV7-9,TRBJ1-1,many,CASSLEGIREAFF,TGTGCCAGCAGCTTAGAGGGAATCCGAGAAGCTTTCTTT
NA,TRBV30,TRBJ1-1,few,CAWRTGYAEAFF,TGTGCCTGGAGGACCGGGTACGCTGAAGCTTTCTTT
NA,TRBV10-2,TRBJ1-3,few,CASSESARGSSGNTIYF,TGCGCCAGCAGTGAGTCTGCCAGAGGCTCCTCTGGAAACACCATATATTTT
TRBD1,TRBV6-1,TRBJ2-7,few,CASSDGQGATYEQYF,TGTGCCAGCAGTGACGGACAGGGGGCCACCTACGAGCAGTACTTC
NA,TRBV3-1,TRBJ1-5,many,CASSHGRGYQPQHF,TGTGCCAGCAGCCATGGCAGGGGCTATCAGCCCCAGCATTTT
TRBD2,TRBV10-3,TRBJ2-6,NA,CAIGLAGAGANVLTF,TGTGCCATAGGACTAGCGGGAGCAGGGGCCAACGTCCTGACTTTC